The clone carrying this T cell receptor (beta chain) was picked up a small number of times. Trimming pared 3 bases from V and 5 bases from J, leaving 7 bases between. The germline V gene has CDR1 GTSNPN and CDR2 SVGIG (reference sequence). The CDR3 has 12 amino acids. This specimen comes from a study of blood T cells in healthy people across ages. For every donor, a draw yielded ten milliliters of peripheral blood. Total RNA extracted from each sample amounted to at least 5.5 micrograms. With a J-beta primer mix and a sample-barcoded 5' primer, a second PCR ran roughly 6 to 11 cycles. TCRdb redid the calling of the 5' RACE reads with MiXCR, one entry per CDR3 protein. The repertoire consists of about 560,000 distinct CDR3 sequences, with about 27% occurring once and the leading ten covering over 3.5%. Another study also made use of these data, one on T cells of mothers and their children.

Material: blood. The chain recombines TRBV30 with TRBJ1-4; a possible D gene is TRBD1 (5 bases). The TCR comes from a boy younger than 10 in good health. The CDR3 bases are TGTGCCTGGAGGGGGACGAATGAAAAACTGTTTTTT. Amino acids: CAWRGTNEKLFF.